The clone carrying this T cell receptor beta chain has a single count. About 0.5 to 1 ug RNA was reverse transcribed with random hexamers. TCRdb reanalysed the immunoSEQ multiplex PCR reads using MiXCR and keeps one entry per CDR3 protein. The sample holds over 150,000 distinct CDR3 sequences, around 94% seen once. This CDR3 has 16 residues. Germline CDR1 is LGHNA and CDR2 is YNFKEQ. J lost 0 bases, V lost 0 bases, and 1 base had no gene match. These data originate in a study of CD8 T cells in Susac syndrome. About the research overall: There were Susac syndrome patients who were therapy-naive at blood draw, others on corticosteroids, and others on intravenous immunoglobulin alone.

This chain joins TRBV4-2 and TRBJ2-2, with 7 bases lining up with TRBD1. Sequenced sample: CD4+ T cells from PBMCs. The source is a human donor with Susac syndrome. This chain's CDR3 is CASSQEGQTNTGELFF. In DNA form, the CDR3 reads TGTGCCAGCAGCCAAGAGGGACAGACGAACACCGGGGAGCTGTTTTTT.